The present T cell receptor beta chain was sequenced within a study of siplizumab effects on memory and regulatory T cells. Trimming pared 4 bases from V and 5 bases from J, leaving 11 bases between. The length of the CDR3 is 13 residues. Germline V gene sequence: CDR1 SGDLS, CDR2 YYNGEE. Using immunoSEQ multiplex PCR, the repertoire was profiled, and TCRdb retains in-frame clones only, with some absent. This repertoire shows fewer than 120,000 clones, 80% to 95% found once; its top ten account for 1% to 1.5%. The V gene is TRBV9, the J gene TRBJ2-3, with D possibly being TRBD1 (6 bases). The receptor's source is a human donor in good health. The sequencing input was CD4+ T cells sorted from blood. The CDR3 region is CASSLGTIDTQYF. The CDR3, as DNA: TGTGCCAGCAGCCTCGGGACAATAGATACGCAGTATTTT.